One sample yielded the 23 T cell receptor beta chains listed below, sequenced in a study of T cell responses to AZD1222 COVID-19 vaccine. Sequencing was performed with immunoSEQ multiplex PCR; in TCRdb, only in-frame clones are kept and a portion is missing. The sample has 150,000 or so clones, 80% to 95% seen once. The source was peripheral blood, collected on day 0 of MenACWY control vaccination. Receptor source: an adult in good health.

The rearrangement joins TRBV2 to TRBJ1-4; possible D gene TRBD1, 6 bases. CDR1 is SNHLY, CDR2 FYNNEI, per germline. The CDR3 is 15 residues long. Trimming took 6 bases from V and 1 from J, leaving 12 bases between them. CDR3 DNA: TGTGCCAGCAGGCTTGGACAGCTAACTAATGAAAAACTGTTTTTT. This translates into CASRLGQLTNEKLFF.

The chain couples TRBV19 to TRBJ1-1; D is possibly TRBD1 (5 bases). The CDR3 is 14 residues long. V lost 3 bases and J 1 base, leaving 9 bases between the germline ends. Per germline, CDR1 LNHDA and CDR2 SQIVND (reference sequence). The CDR3 spells CASSMGTGNTEAFF. The CDR3 bases are TGTGCCAGTAGTATGGGGACTGGGAACACTGAAGCTTTCTTT.

The chain carries TRBV9 and TRBJ1-4; D not certain. This CDR3 is built from 12 residues. Germline V gene data show CDR1 as SGDLS and CDR2 as YYNGEE. The ends were cut back, 4 bases at V and 7 bases at J, with 8 bases in the middle. The CDR3 spells CASSTEGEKLFF. Here the CDR3 DNA reads TGTGCCAGCAGCACAGAAGGTGAAAAACTGTTTTTT.

This clone occurred a few times. V is TRBV27 and J is TRBJ2-7; 12 bases line up with TRBD2. Germline V gives CDR1 MNHEY, CDR2 SMNVEV (reference sequence). V was pared by 4 bases and J by 3 bases, with 1 base of the junction left unmatched. There are 14 residues in the CDR3. The CDR3 nucleotides read TGTGCCAGCAGTTCTAGCGGGAGGGTCTACGAGCAGTACTTC. It codes for CASSSSGRVYEQYF.

The chain couples TRBV7-9 to TRBJ2-7; 9 positions agree with TRBD1. CDR3 length: 15 amino acids. Germline V gene sequence: CDR1 SEHNR, CDR2 FQNEAQ (reference sequence). Trimming removed 5 bases from V and 5 bases from J; junction bases left unmatched: 10. For the CDR3, the DNA is TGTGCCAGCAGCCCCCACGGGGACAGGGTGGACGAGCAGTACTTC. This codes for CASSPHGDRVDEQYF.

This clone occurred once. The chain recombines TRBV30 with TRBJ1-2, with TRBD1 as a possible D gene (5 bases). This CDR3 contains 18 residues. Trimming removed 0 bases from V and 0 bases from J, with 20 bases in between. Looked up from germline, CDR1 is GTSNPN and CDR2 is SVGIG (reference sequence). CDR3 residues: CAWSVRVRQGRANYGYTF. The CDR3 bases are TGTGCCTGGAGTGTACGGGTCCGTCAAGGCAGGGCTAACTATGGCTACACCTTC.

Comments on this clone: Other DNA sequences from this sample encode an identical CDR3 as well. The CDR3 nucleotides are TGCGCCAGCAGCTTGGAGACAGGGTCGGAGGGCTACACCTTC. Protein sequence: CASSLETGSEGYTF. This sequence joins TRBV5-1 and TRBJ1-2; 7 bases are a match to TRBD1. Germline loops: CDR1 SGHRS, CDR2 YFSETQ. The V segment lost 0 bases and the J segment 8 bases; nucleotides outside the gene matches: 7. CDR3 size: 14 residues.

The chain employs TRBV3-1 (or the pseudogene TRBV3-2) and TRBJ1-4, with D uncertain. The V and J ends lost 1 base and 8 bases respectively, with 11 bases between them. Germline V CDR1 and CDR2: LGHDT, YNNKEL (reference sequence). The CDR3 extends over 14 amino acids. CDR3: CASSQVGGLEKLFF. CDR3 nucleotides: TGTGCCAGCAGCCAAGTGGGTGGTTTGGAAAAACTGTTTTTT.

This clone has more than one count but fewer than ten. This chain uses TRBV11-2 with TRBJ1-1, with TRBD1 matching 7 bases. J lost 10 bases, V lost 6 bases, and 11 bases had no gene match. The V gene's germline CDR1 is SGHAT and CDR2 FQNNGV. The CDR3 consists of 13 residues. The CDR3 region is CASRALLQGGAFF. CDR3 coding DNA: TGTGCCAGCAGAGCGCTACTCCAGGGGGGAGCTTTCTTT. The full variable domain, in which reference TRBV11-2 and TRBJ1-1 provide the parts outside the CDR3, is EAGVAQSPRYKIIEKRQSVAFWCNPISGHATLYWYQQILGQGPKLLIQFQNNGVVDDSQLPKDRFSAERLKGVDSTLKIQPAKLEDSAVYLCASRALLQGGAFFGQGTRLTVV.

The chain combines TRBV5-1 with TRBJ2-1, with D possibly being TRBD2 (6 bases). Germline CDR1 and CDR2: SGHRS and YFSETQ. Trimming removed 0 bases at V and 7 bases at J, with 17 bases between. CDR3 length equals 16 residues. The CDR3 DNA reads TGCGCCAGCAGCTTGGCCAGGACTACCACGGGGAATGAGCAGTTCTTC. This codes for CASSLARTTTGNEQFF. The complete variable domain, with remaining parts taken from reference TRBV5-1 and TRBJ2-1, reads KAGVTQTPRYLIKTRGQQVTLSCSPISGHRSVSWYQQTPGQGLQFLFEYFSETQRNKGNFPGRFSGRQFSNSRSEMNVSTLELGDSALYLCASSLARTTTGNEQFFGPGTRLTVL.

This chain connects TRBV5-1 to TRBJ1-1; 8 bases align to TRBD1. This CDR3 has 15 residues. V gave up 4 bases and J gave up 3 bases; unmatched junction bases: 8. Germline V gene lookup returns CDR1 SGHRS and CDR2 YFSETQ. CDR3 coding DNA: TGCGCCAGCAGCCACTGGACAGGGAGAGACACTGAAGCTTTCTTT. Translated, it gives CASSHWTGRDTEAFF.

This sequence joins TRBV12-3 or TRBV12-4 and TRBJ2-7; 8 bases align to TRBD1. V trimming: 6 bases; J trimming: 3 bases; junction bases outside the gene matches: 4. This CDR3 region has 13 residues. This chain's CDR3 is CASSRTGFYEQYF. CDR3 bases: TGTGCCAGCAGCCGGACAGGGTTCTACGAGCAGTACTTC.

The V gene is TRBV9, the J gene TRBJ1-3; D not certain. The germline CDR1 and CDR2 sequences are SGDLS and YYNGEE. This CDR3 contains 17 residues. V was clipped by 2 bases and J by 0 bases, with 15 bases between them. The CDR3 nucleotides read TGTGCCAGCAGCGTCCACCCGGACGGGAGCTCTGGAAACACCATATATTTT. Protein product: CASSVHPDGSSGNTIYF. The full variable domain, with the rest looked up from reference TRBV9 and TRBJ1-3, is DSGVTQTPKHLITATGQRVTLRCSPRSGDLSVYWYQQSLDQGLQFLIQYYNGEERAKGNILERFSAQQFPDLHSELNLSSLELGDSALYFCASSVHPDGSSGNTIYFGEGSWLTVV.

The rearrangement joins TRBV27 to TRBJ1-6, with D possibly matching TRBD1 (5 bases). In germline, CDR1 is MNHEY, CDR2 SMNVEV (reference sequence). V lost 6 bases and J 0 bases, leaving 12 bases between the germline ends. The CDR3 totals 16 residues. CDR3 protein: CASSPPGSSYNSPLHF. The CDR3 region has the DNA TGTGCCAGCAGCCCTCCAGGGAGCTCCTATAATTCACCCCTCCACTTT.

The chain is built from TRBV27 and TRBJ1-2; no clear D gene. Germline V gene sequence: CDR1 MNHEY, CDR2 SMNVEV (reference sequence). Trimming removed 7 bases at V and 2 bases at J, with 17 bases between. This CDR3 is built from 15 residues. The CDR3 is CASTASGPDNYGYTF. The CDR3 DNA reads TGTGCCAGCACAGCCAGCGGCCCAGACAACTATGGCTACACCTTC.

V and J are TRBV27 and TRBJ1-1; D unclear. Per the germline V gene, CDR1 is MNHEY and CDR2 is SMNVEV (reference sequence). The V gene lost 0 bases and the J gene lost 1 base, with 9 bases spanning the gap. The CDR3 contains 15 residues. CDR3 bases: TGTGCCAGCAGTTTATCAACGGTAGCGAACACTGAAGCTTTCTTT. It specifies CASSLSTVANTEAFF.

The chain recombines TRBV28 with TRBJ1-1, with a weak D call TRBD1 (6 bases). The germline V and J ends were trimmed by 5 bases and 0 bases, with 13 bases remaining between them. The germline V gene has CDR1 MDHEN and CDR2 SYDVKM. The CDR3 is 15 residues long. The CDR3 reads CASSRIRDMNTEAFF. The CDR3 bases are TGTGCCAGCAGTAGAATCCGGGACATGAACACTGAAGCTTTCTTT.

V gene TRBV10-2 combines with J gene TRBJ1-6; tentative D call: TRBD1 (6 bases). CDR3 length equals 14 residues. CDR1 WSHSY and CDR2 SAAADI come from the germline V gene. The V end lost 3 bases, the J end lost 7 bases, and 10 bases lay between the germline ends. The CDR3: CASSDWTENSPLHF. For the CDR3, the DNA is TGCGCCAGCAGTGATTGGACAGAGAATTCACCCCTCCACTTT.

The chain carries TRBV18 and TRBJ2-5, with D possibly being TRBD2 (6 bases). Trimming pared 4 bases from V and 3 bases from J, leaving 9 bases between. The CDR3 has 13 residues. CDR1 and CDR2 from the germline V gene are KGHSH and LQKENI. The CDR3 DNA is TGTGCCAGCTCACAGGGAGGTAAAGAGACCCAGTACTTC. It translates to CASSQGGKETQYF.

In DNA, the CDR3 is TGTGCCAGCAGCCGAGCGGGGCAAGAGACCCAGTACTTC. Its protein is CASSRAGQETQYF. The chain employs TRBV9 and TRBJ2-5; 7 bases align to TRBD2. The CDR3 is 13 amino acids. Losses at the gene ends were 4 bases for V and 2 bases for J; bases not matched to a gene: 2. Germline CDR1 is SGDLS and CDR2 is YYNGEE.

The genes are TRBV7-3 and TRBJ1-2; the D is unclear. The CDR3 is made up of 18 amino acids. Germline-derived CDR1 and CDR2 are SGHTA and FQGTGA. Trimming removed 4 bases at V and 8 bases at J, with 29 bases between. In DNA, the CDR3 is TGTGCCAGCAGCTCAGCTTGGGGTGGCGGGGTACGCGCCGGGGGCTACACCTTC. Protein product: CASSSAWGGGVRAGGYTF.

This rearrangement joins TRBV3-1 (or the pseudogene TRBV3-2) to TRBJ2-7; TRBD2 is a possible D gene (6 bases). This CDR3 spans 15 amino acids. V was trimmed by 0 bases and J by 4 bases, leaving 13 bases between them. CDR1 is LGHDT, CDR2 YNNKEL, per germline (reference sequence). CDR3 region: CASSQDLEGSYEQYF. The DNA for the CDR3 is TGTGCCAGCAGCCAAGATCTGGAGGGGAGTTACGAGCAGTACTTC.

This sequence joins TRBV6-5 and TRBJ1-4; 11 nucleotides match TRBD1. Germline assignment: CDR1 MNHEY and CDR2 SVGAGI. The CDR3 runs 15 residues. The ends lost 2 bases at V and 8 bases at J; junction bases unmatched: 4. CDR3 sequence: CASSYVGQGAEKLFF. The CDR3 region has the DNA TGTGCCAGCAGTTACGTCGGACAGGGGGCAGAAAAACTGTTTTTT.